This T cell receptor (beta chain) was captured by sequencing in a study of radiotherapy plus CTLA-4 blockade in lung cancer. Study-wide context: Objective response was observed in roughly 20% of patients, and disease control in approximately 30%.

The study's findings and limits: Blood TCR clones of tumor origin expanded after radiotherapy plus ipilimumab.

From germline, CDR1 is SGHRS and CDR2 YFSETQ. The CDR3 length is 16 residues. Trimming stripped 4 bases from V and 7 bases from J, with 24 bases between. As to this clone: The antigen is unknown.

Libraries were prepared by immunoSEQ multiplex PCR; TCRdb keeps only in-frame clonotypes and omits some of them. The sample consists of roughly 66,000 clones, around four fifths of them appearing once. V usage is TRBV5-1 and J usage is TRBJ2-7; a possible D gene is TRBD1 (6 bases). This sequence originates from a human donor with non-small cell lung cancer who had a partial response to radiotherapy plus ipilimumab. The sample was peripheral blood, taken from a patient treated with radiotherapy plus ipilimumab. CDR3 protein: CASSLRPISGVGEQYF. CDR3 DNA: TGCGCCAGCAGCCTTCGGCCTATTTCAGGGGTGGGGGAGCAGTACTTC. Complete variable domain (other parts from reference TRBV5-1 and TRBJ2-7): KAGVTQTPRYLIKTRGQQVTLSCSPISGHRSVSWYQQTPGQGLQFLFEYFSETQRNKGNFPGRFSGRQFSNSRSEMNVSTLELGDSALYLCASSLRPISGVGEQYFGPGTRLTVT.